The 22 T cell receptor beta chains below come from one sample, sequenced in a study of molecular identifiers for immune sequencing clone quantification. TCRdb re-analysed the PCR reads in MiXCR, keeping a single row per CDR3 protein. The sample shows about 630,000 distinct CDR3 sequences, roughly 23% of them seen only once. The material sequenced was naive CD8+ T cells from blood, with Jurkat cell RNA spiked in. Regarding subset: FACS-sorted CD8+CD4-CCR7+CD45RA+ naive T cells. All receptors come from a human donor in good health. Some libraries in this study had Jurkat cell RNA spiked in.

The chain links TRBV28 to TRBJ2-1, with TRBD2 identical over 8 bases. This CDR3 contains 14 residues. Germline V gene sequence: CDR1 MDHEN, CDR2 SYDVKM. V shed 6 bases and J 8 bases; nucleotides not matched to a gene: 9. DNA of the CDR3: TGTGCCAGCAGGCCGGGACTAGAGGTTTATGAGCAGTTCTTC. Its protein product is CASRPGLEVYEQFF.

The gene calls are TRBV9 and TRBJ2-5, with 10 bases aligning to TRBD2. The CDR3 spans 15 residues. Trimming cost V 0 bases and J 5 bases; bases outside gene matches: 4. CDR1 and CDR2 (germline): SGDLS, YYNGEE. CDR3 amino acids: CASSVEAGGPETQYF. DNA of the CDR3: TGTGCCAGCAGCGTAGAAGCGGGGGGGCCTGAGACCCAGTACTTC. The full variable domain, rest sourced from reference TRBV9 and TRBJ2-5, is DSGVTQTPKHLITATGQRVTLRCSPRSGDLSVYWYQQSLDQGLQFLIQYYNGEERAKGNILERFSAQQFPDLHSELNLSSLELGDSALYFCASSVEAGGPETQYFGPGTRLLVL.

This clonotype came up many times. V gene TRBV12-3 or TRBV12-4 combines with J gene TRBJ2-7; possibly TRBD1 or TRBD2 for D (5 bases each). The CDR3 sequence is 14 residues long. Between the trimmed V and J ends, which lost 7 bases and 3 bases, there was a span of 16 bases. The CDR3 here is CASTGTARNYEQYF. DNA for the CDR3: TGTGCCAGCACCGGGACCGCCCGAAACTACGAGCAGTACTTC.

This clonotype was picked up many times. The chain uses TRBV6-2 or TRBV6-3 and TRBJ1-5; weak D call: TRBD1 (6 bases). V dropped 4 bases and J dropped 1 base, with 14 bases sitting between them. CDR3 length: 16 amino acids. The germline V gene encodes CDR1 MNHEY and CDR2 SVGEGT. The CDR3 sequence: CASSWPSRGSNQPQHF. DNA of the CDR3: TGTGCCAGCAGTTGGCCATCCAGGGGAAGCAATCAGCCCCAGCATTTT.

This clonotype was recorded many times. This chain joins TRBV3-1 and TRBJ2-7; 7 bases fit TRBD2. This CDR3 comprises 12 residues. J gave up 6 bases and V 10 bases, and 9 bases lay outside the gene matches. The germline V gene has CDR1 LGHDT and CDR2 YNNKEL (reference sequence). CDR3 DNA sequence: TGTGCCACCGGGACTAACCCCGGCGAGCAGTACTTC. This translates into CATGTNPGEQYF.

The J gene is TRBJ2-5, the V gene TRBV12-3 or TRBV12-4; D not certain. The V end was cut by 5 bases, the J end by 2 bases, with 12 bases between. The CDR3 spans 14 residues. The CDR3 DNA reads TGTGCCAGCAGTCGGAGCGTCGGTCAAGAGACCCAGTACTTC. The encoded protein is CASSRSVGQETQYF.

In its sample, this clonotype was seen a few times. The CDR3 is CASSSTGTKQETQYF. CDR3 DNA sequence: TGTGCCAGCAGCTCCACCGGGACTAAGCAAGAGACCCAGTACTTC. This chain links TRBV13 with TRBJ2-5; TRBD2 matches 7 bases. The CDR3 loop spans 15 amino acids. The germline V gene encodes CDR1 PRHDT and CDR2 FYEKMQ (reference sequence). V gave up 4 bases and J gave up 2 bases; unmatched junction bases: 7.

This clonotype has a count of ten or more. This chain links TRBV4-3 with TRBJ2-7, with 7 bases identical to TRBD2. Trimming cost V 4 bases and J 2 bases; bases outside gene matches: 8. The CDR3 is 15 residues long. CDR1 LGHNA and CDR2 YSLEER come from the germline V gene. CDR3 DNA: TGCGCCAGCAGCCCTTATAGTGGGGGGGCCTACGAGCAGTACTTC. Translation: CASSPYSGGAYEQYF.

This clonotype was observed at least ten times. The chain has TRBV6-5 and TRBJ1-1, with 9 bases matching TRBD1. Losses at the gene ends were 2 bases for V and 3 bases for J; bases not matched to a gene: 10. Germline V gene sequence: CDR1 MNHEY, CDR2 SVGAGI. The CDR3 is 17 residues long. This CDR3 reads CASSYRSLRQGDTEAFF. In DNA form, the CDR3 reads TGTGCCAGCAGTTACCGATCGTTAAGACAGGGGGACACTGAAGCTTTCTTT.

This chain uses TRBV7-6 with TRBJ2-7, with 7 bases fitting TRBD1. With V trimmed by 4 bases and J by 2 bases, 8 bases remained unmatched. The CDR3 has 15 residues. Looked up from germline, CDR1 is SGHVS and CDR2 is FNYEAQ. CDR3 loop: CASSSRDRVPYEQYF. The CDR3 DNA is TGTGCCAGCAGCTCCAGAGACAGGGTACCCTACGAGCAGTACTTC.

The genes are TRBV15 and TRBJ1-1; 9 bases match TRBD1. The CDR3 extends over 14 amino acids. Trimming at V came to 4 bases and at J to 4 bases, leaving 4 bases not matched to a gene. Germline CDR1 and CDR2: LNHNV and YYDKDF (reference sequence). The CDR3 DNA sequence: TGTGCCACCAGCACACAGGGGGCGGGCACTGAAGCTTTCTTT. Translated: CATSTQGAGTEAFF.

This clonotype showed up many times. CDR3 DNA: TGTGCCAGCATGATCCAGCGGGGTTACACAGATACGCAGTATTTT. Its protein product is CASMIQRGYTDTQYF. This chain uses TRBV28 with TRBJ2-3, with 7 bases identical to TRBD2. The V gene's germline CDR1 is MDHEN and CDR2 SYDVKM. The CDR3 loop spans 15 amino acids. Trimming took 7 bases from V and 2 from J; bases not matched to a gene: 9.

At least ten counts were recorded for this clonotype. V and J are TRBV15 and TRBJ2-5; D may be TRBD2 (6 bases). The germline V gene encodes CDR1 LNHNV and CDR2 YYDKDF (reference sequence). The CDR3 has 15 residues. Trimming removed 2 bases from V and 5 bases from J, with 15 bases in between. This CDR3 reads CATSRPQDGSETQYF. As DNA, the CDR3 is TGTGCCACCAGCAGACCCCAGGACGGGAGTGAGACCCAGTACTTC.

This clonotype has more than one count but fewer than ten. The CDR3, as DNA: TGTGCCAGCAGCCAGAATGTGGACAGCTTTATAACAGATGAAGCTTTCTTT. Its translation is CASSQNVDSFITDEAFF. V usage is TRBV5-6 and J usage is TRBJ1-1, with D possibly being TRBD1 (6 bases). The CDR3 is 17 amino acids. Germline V gene sequence: CDR1 SGHDT, CDR2 YYEEEE. Between the trimmed V and J ends, which lost 4 bases and 7 bases, there was a span of 26 bases.

This clonotype was counted ten times or more. The chain joins TRBV19 to TRBJ2-7; the D call may be TRBD1 or TRBD2 (6 bases each). Germline V gene data show CDR1 as LNHDA and CDR2 as SQIVND (reference sequence). V was shortened by 9 bases and J by 7 bases, with 16 bases between the two germline ends. CDR3 length: 12 residues. The CDR3 DNA follows: TGTGCCAGCAGCCCCACAGGGACTGAGCAGTACTTC. Protein sequence: CASSPTGTEQYF. Complete variable domain (other parts from reference TRBV19 and TRBJ2-7): DGGITQSPKYLFRKEGQNVTLSCEQNLNHDAMYWYRQDPGQGLRLIYYSQIVNDFQKGDIAEGYSVSREKKESFPLTVTSAQKNPTAFYLCASSPTGTEQYFGPGTRLTVT.

This clonotype was observed many times. The chain uses TRBV5-6 and TRBJ2-3, with D unresolved. Germline loops: CDR1 SGHDT, CDR2 YYEEEE. The CDR3 consists of 17 residues. Trimming stripped 0 bases from V and 0 bases from J, with 14 bases between. CDR3 nucleotide sequence: TGTGCCAGCAGCTTGGCCGTCTGGACGACTAGCACAGATACGCAGTATTTT. Translating gives CASSLAVWTTSTDTQYF.

In DNA form, the CDR3 reads TGTGCCAGCAGCTTTGTGGAGACCGGGGAGCTGTTTTTT. It encodes CASSFVETGELFF. The J gene is TRBJ2-2, the V gene TRBV5-6; unclear D gene. CDR3 length: 13 residues. Germline CDR1 is SGHDT and CDR2 is YYEEEE. V was pared by 2 bases and J by 5 bases, with 7 bases between.

About this clonotype: It may be a read error: a sequence one base away is much more abundant. The gene calls are TRBV5-1 and TRBJ1-4; D remains ambiguous. There are 11 residues in the CDR3. Germline CDR1 is SGHRS and CDR2 is YFSETQ. The CDR3 is CASGLGESRIF. CDR3 DNA sequence: TGTGCCAGCGGCCTTGGGGAGAGCAGGATTTTT.

Worth noting for this clonotype: This may be a read error, as it is one base from a much larger clone. Given the absence of the conserved phenylalanine or tryptophan at the CDR3 end, a read error is likely. The V gene is TRBV5-6, the J gene TRBJ2-3, with D unclear. CDR3 size: 13 residues. The V end was cut by 1 base, the J end by 6 bases, with 9 bases between. Looked up from germline, CDR1 is SGHDT and CDR2 is YYEEEE. The CDR3 loop reads CASSLWGSDTQYS. DNA for the CDR3: TGTGCCAGCAGCTTGTGGGGTTCCGATACGCAGTATTCT.

This clonotype appeared a few times. This chain joins TRBV11-2 and TRBJ2-5; TRBD1 might be the D (5 bases). Germline V CDR1 and CDR2: SGHAT, FQNNGV. Trimming cost V 5 bases and J 2 bases, with 9 bases left between them. This CDR3 region has 13 residues. CDR3 in amino acids: CASSRRQQETQYF. CDR3 DNA: TGTGCCAGCAGCCGAAGACAGCAAGAGACCCAGTACTTC.

As concerns this clonotype: Just one base apart from a much larger clone, this may be a read error. V and J are TRBV7-9 and TRBJ2-7; TRBD1 matches at 10 bases. Germline assignment: CDR1 SEHNR and CDR2 FQNEAQ (reference sequence). The CDR3 totals 13 residues. CDR3 sequence: CASSFDRGPEQCF. The CDR3 DNA sequence: TGTGCCAGCAGCTTCGACAGGGGGCCCGAGCAGTGCTTC.

The V gene is TRBV27, the J gene TRBJ2-3; D is uncertain. Between the trimmed V and J ends, which lost 5 bases and 5 bases, there was a span of 11 bases. CDR1 is MNHEY and CDR2 is SMNVEV in the germline V gene (reference sequence). This CDR3 contains 13 residues. The CDR3 loop reads CASSLQVGDTQYF. The CDR3 DNA sequence: TGTGCCAGCAGTCTTCAGGTGGGAGATACGCAGTATTTT.